This T cell receptor (beta chain) is from a study of CD8+ T cells in alopecia areata. The CDR3 is 13 residues long. The junction had 5 bases not matched to a gene; V was cut back by 3 bases and J by 6 bases. Germline V lookup: CDR1 SNHLY, CDR2 FYNNEI. Note on this clone: Its cognate antigen is unknown.

Findings of the study overall: Scalp repertoires also include resident alphabeta T cells from normal skin.

RNA, once extracted, was reverse transcribed into cDNA for use as the sequencing template. Generated by immunoSEQ multiplex PCR, the TCRdb table keeps only in-frame clones and is missing some. The table lists some 120,000 clones, about 50% of them singletons. This TCR came from a human donor with alopecia areata. The sequencing input was NKG2D-low CD8+ T cells sorted from blood. V usage is TRBV2 and J usage is TRBJ2-7; TRBD2 matches 7 bases. The CDR3 coding sequence is TGTGCCAGCAGTGAGGACCCGGGGGGCGAGCAGTACTTC. This gives the protein CASSEDPGGEQYF. Full variable domain (rest looked up from reference TRBV2 and TRBJ2-7): EPEVTQTPSHQVTQMGQEVILRCVPISNHLYFYWYRQILGQKVEFLVSFYNNEISEKSEIFDDQFSVERPDGSNFTLKIRSTKLEDSAMYFCASSEDPGGEQYFGPGTRLTVT.